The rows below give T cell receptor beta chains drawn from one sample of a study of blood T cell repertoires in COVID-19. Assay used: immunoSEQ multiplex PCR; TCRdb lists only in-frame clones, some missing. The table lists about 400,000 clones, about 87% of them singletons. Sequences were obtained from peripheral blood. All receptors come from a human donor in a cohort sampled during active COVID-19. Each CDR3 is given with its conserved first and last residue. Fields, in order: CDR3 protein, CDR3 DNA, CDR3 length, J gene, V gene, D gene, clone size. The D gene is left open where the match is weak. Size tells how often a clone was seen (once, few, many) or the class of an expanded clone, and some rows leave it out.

CDR3aa: CASTRDTLIF
CDR3nt: TGTGCCAGCACAAGGGACACCTTGATATTT
len: 10
j_gene: TRBJ1-6
v_gene: TRBV2
d_gene: .
abundance: .

CDR3aa: CASSRDRGINQPQHF
CDR3nt: TGTGCCAGCAGTAGAGACAGGGGGATCAATCAGCCCCAGCATTTT
len: 15
j_gene: TRBJ1-5
v_gene: TRBV6-2/TRBV6-3
d_gene: TRBD1
abundance: .

CDR3aa: CASSLGRTGHTGELFF
CDR3nt: TGTGCCAGCAGCTTAGGCCGGACAGGACACACCGGGGAGCTGTTTTTT
len: 16
j_gene: TRBJ2-2
v_gene: TRBV11-3
d_gene: TRBD1
abundance: .

CDR3aa: CASSLTPPNTEAFF
CDR3nt: TGTGCCAGCAGCTTAACTCCCCCAAACACTGAAGCTTTCTTT
len: 14
j_gene: TRBJ1-1
v_gene: TRBV7-2
d_gene: .
abundance: .

CDR3aa: CASDRGDTEAFF
CDR3nt: TGTGCCAGTGACAGGGGTGACACTGAAGCTTTCTTT
len: 12
j_gene: TRBJ1-1
v_gene: TRBV7-9
d_gene: TRBD1
abundance: .

CDR3aa: CASSEGVGGSGTEAFF
CDR3nt: TGTGCCAGCAGCGAAGGGGTCGGGGGTAGCGGCACTGAAGCTTTCTTT
len: 16
j_gene: TRBJ1-1
v_gene: TRBV11-1
d_gene: .
abundance: once

CDR3aa: CASSWAMETQYF
CDR3nt: TGTGCCAGCAGTTGGGCGATGGAGACCCAGTACTTC
len: 12
j_gene: TRBJ2-5
v_gene: TRBV12-3/TRBV12-4
d_gene: .
abundance: .

CDR3aa: CASSAFSSADGELFF
CDR3nt: TGTGCCAGCAGCGCTTTTAGTAGCGCGGACGGGGAGCTGTTTTTT
len: 15
j_gene: TRBJ2-2
v_gene: TRBV9
d_gene: .
abundance: .

CDR3aa: CASTRGLSKNIQYF
CDR3nt: TGCGCCAGCACCCGAGGGTTATCCAAAAACATTCAGTACTTC
len: 14
j_gene: TRBJ2-4
v_gene: TRBV10-1
d_gene: .
abundance: .

CDR3aa: CASSSPAETSGRASSYNEQFF
CDR3nt: TGTGCCAGCAGTTCCCCGGCGGAGACTAGCGGGAGGGCCAGTTCGTACAATGAGCAGTTCTTC
len: 21
j_gene: TRBJ2-1
v_gene: TRBV28
d_gene: TRBD2
abundance: .

CDR3aa: CAWSPLRQGIMNTEAFF
CDR3nt: TGTGCCTGGAGCCCCCTCCGACAGGGAATAATGAACACTGAAGCTTTCTTT
len: 17
j_gene: TRBJ1-1
v_gene: TRBV30
d_gene: TRBD1
abundance: .

CDR3aa: CASSQGVEGANVLTF
CDR3nt: TGTGCCAGCTCACAGGGGGTGGAGGGGGCCAACGTCCTGACTTTC
len: 15
j_gene: TRBJ2-6
v_gene: TRBV6-5
d_gene: TRBD1
abundance: medium-sized

CDR3aa: CASRLGGGGANTEAFF
CDR3nt: TGTGCCAGCAGACTGGGCGGGGGGGGCGCTAACACTGAAGCTTTCTTT
len: 16
j_gene: TRBJ1-1
v_gene: TRBV28
d_gene: .
abundance: .

CDR3aa: CASSRNGQGLETQYF
CDR3nt: TGTGCCAGCAGCCGAAACGGACAGGGGTTAGAGACCCAGTACTTC
len: 15
j_gene: TRBJ2-5
v_gene: TRBV2
d_gene: TRBD1
abundance: .

CDR3aa: CASTPTGINQPQHF
CDR3nt: TGTGCCAGCACCCCAACAGGGATTAACCAGCCCCAGCATTTT
len: 14
j_gene: TRBJ1-5
v_gene: TRBV6-5
d_gene: .
abundance: few

CDR3aa: CATGYRVYGYTF
CDR3nt: TGTGCCACGGGATACAGGGTCTATGGCTACACCTTC
len: 12
j_gene: TRBJ1-2
v_gene: TRBV6-5
d_gene: .
abundance: few

CDR3aa: CASSQTGDEGYTF
CDR3nt: TGTGCCAGCAGCCAAACAGGCGATGAGGGCTACACCTTC
len: 13
j_gene: TRBJ1-2
v_gene: TRBV7-3
d_gene: .
abundance: .

CDR3aa: CASSLWESGWQFF
CDR3nt: TGTGCCAGCAGCTTGTGGGAAAGCGGGTGGCAGTTCTTC
len: 13
j_gene: TRBJ2-1
v_gene: TRBV7-9
d_gene: .
abundance: once

CDR3aa: CASSFSTGVTGELFF
CDR3nt: TGTGCCAGCAGCTTTTCTACAGGGGTCACCGGGGAGCTGTTTTTT
len: 15
j_gene: TRBJ2-2
v_gene: TRBV11-2
d_gene: TRBD1
abundance: .

CDR3aa: CASSIGANRGQHGYTF
CDR3nt: TGTGCCAGTAGTATAGGCGCGAACAGGGGGCAGCATGGCTACACCTTC
len: 16
j_gene: TRBJ1-2
v_gene: TRBV19
d_gene: TRBD1
abundance: .

CDR3aa: CASSSNNREGTYEQYF
CDR3nt: TGTGCCAGCAGCTCCAACAACCGGGAGGGGACCTACGAGCAGTACTTC
len: 16
j_gene: TRBJ2-7
v_gene: TRBV11-1
d_gene: TRBD2
abundance: .

CDR3aa: CASSQAGLVTGELFF
CDR3nt: TGTGCCAGCAGCCAAGCGGGACTAGTGACCGGGGAGCTGTTTTTT
len: 15
j_gene: TRBJ2-2
v_gene: TRBV3-1/TRBV3-2
d_gene: TRBD2
abundance: .

CDR3aa: CASSSSGGYGQPQHF
CDR3nt: .
len: 15
j_gene: TRBJ1-5
v_gene: TRBV28
d_gene: .
abundance: .

CDR3aa: CASSQGTGDSGANVLTF
CDR3nt: TGTGCCAGCAGCCAAGGCACAGGGGACTCTGGGGCCAACGTCCTGACTTTC
len: 17
j_gene: TRBJ2-6
v_gene: TRBV4-2
d_gene: TRBD1
abundance: .

CDR3aa: CAISESMGNEVDSPNYGYTF
CDR3nt: TGTGCCATCAGTGAGTCTATGGGGAATGAGGTCGACAGCCCTAACTATGGCTACACCTTC
len: 20
j_gene: TRBJ1-2
v_gene: TRBV10-3
d_gene: .
abundance: .

CDR3aa: CASKGEGLDEQFF
CDR3nt: TGTGCCAGCAAGGGAGAGGGATTGGATGAGCAGTTCTTC
len: 13
j_gene: TRBJ2-1
v_gene: TRBV2
d_gene: .
abundance: .

CDR3aa: CASSEPLGGSNEKLFF
CDR3nt: TGTGCCAGCAGTGAACCGTTGGGAGGAAGTAATGAAAAACTGTTTTTT
len: 16
j_gene: TRBJ1-4
v_gene: TRBV2
d_gene: .
abundance: .

CDR3aa: CASSLMSGEAFF
CDR3nt: TGTGCCAGCAGTTTAATGTCAGGGGAGGCTTTCTTT
len: 12
j_gene: TRBJ1-1
v_gene: TRBV27
d_gene: .
abundance: .

CDR3aa: CASSQETRDRGSTDTQYF
CDR3nt: TGCGCCAGCAGCCAGGAAACAAGGGACAGGGGGAGTACAGATACGCAGTATTTT
len: 18
j_gene: TRBJ2-3
v_gene: TRBV4-1
d_gene: TRBD1
abundance: .

CDR3aa: CASSLDRAYSKANVLTF
CDR3nt: TGTGCCAGCAGCTTGGACAGGGCCTACTCGAAGGCCAACGTCCTGACTTTC
len: 17
j_gene: TRBJ2-6
v_gene: TRBV7-9
d_gene: TRBD1
abundance: .

CDR3aa: CASSFGRGRAGELFF
CDR3nt: TGTGCCAGCAGCTTCGGCCGGGGGAGAGCCGGGGAGCTGTTTTTT
len: 15
j_gene: TRBJ2-2
v_gene: TRBV5-6
d_gene: .
abundance: few

CDR3aa: CASSLYAPRVSGTWYEQYF
CDR3nt: TGTGCCAGCAGTTTATATGCCCCTCGGGTGTCGGGTACGTGGTACGAGCAGTACTTC
len: 19
j_gene: TRBJ2-7
v_gene: TRBV27
d_gene: .
abundance: few

CDR3aa: CASSPAGQVGETQYF
CDR3nt: TGTGCCAGCAGTCCGGCGGGACAGGTCGGTGAGACCCAGTACTTC
len: 15
j_gene: TRBJ2-5
v_gene: TRBV6-5
d_gene: TRBD1
abundance: .

CDR3aa: CASRSVPQSSGNTIYF
CDR3nt: TGCGCCAGCCGATCGGTACCACAGTCCTCTGGAAACACCATATATTTT
len: 16
j_gene: TRBJ1-3
v_gene: TRBV5-1
d_gene: .
abundance: .

CDR3aa: CASSISEGGFNQPQHF
CDR3nt: TGTGCCAGCAGTATATCAGAGGGCGGATTCAATCAGCCCCAGCATTTT
len: 16
j_gene: TRBJ1-5
v_gene: TRBV2
d_gene: .
abundance: .

CDR3aa: CASSSPTSGSGPGDTQYF
CDR3nt: TGTGCCAGCAGCTCACCGACTAGCGGGAGTGGTCCGGGAGATACGCAGTATTTT
len: 18
j_gene: TRBJ2-3
v_gene: TRBV5-5
d_gene: TRBD2
abundance: once

CDR3aa: CASSREVWVTDTQYF
CDR3nt: TGTGCCAGCAGCCGAGAGGTGTGGGTTACAGATACGCAGTATTTT
len: 15
j_gene: TRBJ2-3
v_gene: TRBV9
d_gene: .
abundance: .

CDR3aa: CASSRGTSATGELFF
CDR3nt: TGTGCTAGCAGCCGAGGGACTAGCGCCACCGGGGAGCTGTTTTTT
len: 15
j_gene: TRBJ2-2
v_gene: TRBV7-7
d_gene: TRBD2
abundance: .

CDR3aa: CASSRTSGRAADTQYF
CDR3nt: TGTGCCAGCAGCCGGACTAGCGGGAGGGCCGCAGATACGCAGTATTTT
len: 16
j_gene: TRBJ2-3
v_gene: TRBV5-4
d_gene: TRBD2
abundance: once

CDR3aa: CASSWRGQVINTEAFF
CDR3nt: TGTGCCAGCAGCTGGAGGGGGCAGGTTATTAACACTGAAGCTTTCTTT
len: 16
j_gene: TRBJ1-1
v_gene: TRBV11-2
d_gene: TRBD1
abundance: .

CDR3aa: CASSRRTGTSGVSTDTQYF
CDR3nt: TGTGCCAGCAGTCGTCGTACCGGGACTAGCGGGGTTAGCACAGATACGCAGTATTTT
len: 19
j_gene: TRBJ2-3
v_gene: TRBV6-6
d_gene: TRBD2
abundance: .

CDR3aa: CASSGRQGGTGELFF
CDR3nt: TGTGCCAGCAGTGGGCGACAGGGCGGGACCGGGGAGCTGTTTTTT
len: 15
j_gene: TRBJ2-2
v_gene: TRBV2
d_gene: TRBD1
abundance: few

CDR3aa: CASRVEGQYF
CDR3nt: TGCGCCAGCAGGGTGGAGGGCCAGTACTTC
len: 10
j_gene: TRBJ2-5
v_gene: TRBV23-1
d_gene: .
abundance: .

CDR3aa: CASSEAWDRGYTF
CDR3nt: TGTGCCAGCAGTGAAGCATGGGACAGGGGCTACACCTTC
len: 13
j_gene: TRBJ1-2
v_gene: TRBV2
d_gene: TRBD1
abundance: .

CDR3aa: CATGTGQGRDTQYF
CDR3nt: TGTGCCACCGGGACGGGACAGGGAAGAGATACGCAGTATTTT
len: 14
j_gene: TRBJ2-3
v_gene: TRBV24-1
d_gene: TRBD1
abundance: .

CDR3aa: CAWSEQGNQPQHF
CDR3nt: TGTGCCTGGAGTGAACAGGGAAATCAGCCCCAGCATTTT
len: 13
j_gene: TRBJ1-5
v_gene: TRBV30
d_gene: .
abundance: few

CDR3aa: CASSFTGDGQPQHF
CDR3nt: TGCGCCAGCAGCTTCACAGGGGATGGTCAGCCCCAGCATTTT
len: 14
j_gene: TRBJ1-5
v_gene: TRBV5-1
d_gene: TRBD1
abundance: .

CDR3aa: CASSPWTGDSAQPQHF
CDR3nt: TGTGCCAGCAGCCCTTGGACAGGGGATTCGGCTCAGCCCCAGCATTTT
len: 16
j_gene: TRBJ1-5
v_gene: TRBV28
d_gene: TRBD1
abundance: .

CDR3aa: CASREEINYGYTF
CDR3nt: TGTGCCAGCAGGGAGGAGATTAACTATGGCTACACCTTC
len: 13
j_gene: TRBJ1-2
v_gene: TRBV6-5
d_gene: .
abundance: .

CDR3aa: CASSPGLVYEQYF
CDR3nt: TGTGCCAGTAGTCCGGGACTTGTCTACGAGCAGTACTTC
len: 13
j_gene: TRBJ2-7
v_gene: TRBV19
d_gene: .
abundance: once

CDR3aa: CASSSPWDGGPDTQYF
CDR3nt: TGTGCCAGCAGCTCCCCATGGGACGGGGGGCCGGATACGCAGTATTTT
len: 16
j_gene: TRBJ2-3
v_gene: TRBV7-6
d_gene: .
abundance: .

CDR3aa: CAWSRASVETQYF
CDR3nt: TGTGCCTGGAGCCGGGCTAGCGTGGAGACCCAGTACTTC
len: 13
j_gene: TRBJ2-5
v_gene: TRBV30
d_gene: .
abundance: .

CDR3aa: CASSVGSSGSTDTQYF
CDR3nt: TGTGCCAGCAGCGTAGGGTCTAGCGGGAGCACAGATACGCAGTATTTT
len: 16
j_gene: TRBJ2-3
v_gene: TRBV9
d_gene: TRBD2
abundance: .

CDR3aa: CASRPPGAYEQYF
CDR3nt: TGTGCCAGCAGGCCACCGGGTGCCTACGAGCAGTACTTC
len: 13
j_gene: TRBJ2-7
v_gene: TRBV6-5
d_gene: .
abundance: once

CDR3aa: CASSPPMGGAFF
CDR3nt: TGTGCCAGCAGCCCCCCCATGGGGGGAGCTTTCTTT
len: 12
j_gene: TRBJ1-1
v_gene: TRBV3-1/TRBV3-2
d_gene: .
abundance: few

CDR3aa: CASRARGPETQYF
CDR3nt: TGTGCCAGTCGCGCTAGGGGGCCCGAGACCCAGTACTTC
len: 13
j_gene: TRBJ2-5
v_gene: TRBV19
d_gene: TRBD1
abundance: .

CDR3aa: CASSFGTSGYYEQYF
CDR3nt: TGCGCCAGCAGCTTCGGGACTAGCGGTTATTACGAGCAGTACTTC
len: 15
j_gene: TRBJ2-7
v_gene: TRBV5-1
d_gene: TRBD2
abundance: .

CDR3aa: CASSLNVAVGEQFF
CDR3nt: TGTGCCAGCAGCTTAAACGTGGCGGTGGGTGAGCAGTTCTTC
len: 14
j_gene: TRBJ2-1
v_gene: TRBV7-3
d_gene: .
abundance: .